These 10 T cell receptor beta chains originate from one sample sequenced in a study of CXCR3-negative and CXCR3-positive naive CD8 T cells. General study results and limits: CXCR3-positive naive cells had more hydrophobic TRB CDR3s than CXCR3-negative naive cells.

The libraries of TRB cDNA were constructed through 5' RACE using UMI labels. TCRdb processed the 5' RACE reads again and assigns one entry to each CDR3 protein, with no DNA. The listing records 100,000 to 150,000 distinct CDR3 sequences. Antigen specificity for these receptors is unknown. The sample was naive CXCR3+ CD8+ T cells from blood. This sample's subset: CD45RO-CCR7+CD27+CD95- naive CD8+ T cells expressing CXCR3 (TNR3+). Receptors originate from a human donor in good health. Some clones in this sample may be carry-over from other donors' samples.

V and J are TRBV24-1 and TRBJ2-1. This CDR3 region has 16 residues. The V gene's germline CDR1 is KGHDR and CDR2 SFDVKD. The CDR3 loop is CATSPNWGSSYNEQFF.

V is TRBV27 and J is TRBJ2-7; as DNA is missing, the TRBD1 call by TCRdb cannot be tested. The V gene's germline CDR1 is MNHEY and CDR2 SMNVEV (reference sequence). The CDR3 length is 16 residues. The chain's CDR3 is CASSHLGGASSYEQYF.

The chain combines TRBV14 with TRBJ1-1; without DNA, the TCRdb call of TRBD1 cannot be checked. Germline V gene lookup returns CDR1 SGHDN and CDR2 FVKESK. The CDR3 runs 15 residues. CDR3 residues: CASSQFPLKDTEAFF.

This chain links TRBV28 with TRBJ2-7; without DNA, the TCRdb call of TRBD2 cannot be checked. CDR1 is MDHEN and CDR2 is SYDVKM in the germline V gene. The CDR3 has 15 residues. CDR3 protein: CASSLGSAGKYEQYF.

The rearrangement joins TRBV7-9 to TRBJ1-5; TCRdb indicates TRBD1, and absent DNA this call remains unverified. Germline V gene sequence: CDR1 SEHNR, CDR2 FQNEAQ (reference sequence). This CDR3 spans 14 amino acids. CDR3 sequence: CASSTGQVNQPQHF.

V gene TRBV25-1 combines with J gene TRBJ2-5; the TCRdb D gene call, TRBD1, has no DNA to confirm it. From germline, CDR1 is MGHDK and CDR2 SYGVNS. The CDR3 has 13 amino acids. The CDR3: CASSALTGETQYF.

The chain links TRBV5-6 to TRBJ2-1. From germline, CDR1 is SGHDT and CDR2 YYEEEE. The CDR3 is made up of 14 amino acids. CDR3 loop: CASSLPYGYNEQFF.

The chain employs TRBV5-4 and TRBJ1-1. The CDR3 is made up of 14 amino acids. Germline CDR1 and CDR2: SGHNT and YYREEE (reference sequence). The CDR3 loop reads CASSYRGGGTEAFF.

The chain's CDR3 is CSALTSDSYNEQFF. The J gene is TRBJ2-1, the V gene TRBV20-1; the TCRdb D gene call, TRBD2, has no DNA to confirm it. The CDR3 has 14 amino acids. Germline V gene lookup returns CDR1 DFQATT and CDR2 SNEGSKA (reference sequence).

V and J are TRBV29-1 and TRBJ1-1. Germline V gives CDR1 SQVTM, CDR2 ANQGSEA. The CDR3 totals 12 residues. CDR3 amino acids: CSVGVGNTEAFF.